Listed here are 17 T cell receptor beta chains from one sample, sequenced in a study of control samples from healthy donors and cancer patients. The method was immunoSEQ multiplex PCR; TCRdb's version includes in-frame clones alone and lacks a portion of them. This table holds fewer than 200,000 clones, 88% found once. Material: blood. These receptors were collected from a woman aged 25-40 years in good health.

The chain couples TRBV10-3 to TRBJ2-1, with 9 positions matching TRBD2. This CDR3 contains 14 residues. The V gene's germline CDR1 is ENHRY and CDR2 SYGVKD. Trimming at V came to 7 bases and at J to 8 bases, leaving 9 bases not matched to a gene. CDR3 in amino acids: CAINPRGGEDEQFF. For the CDR3, the DNA is TGTGCCATCAACCCGCGGGGGGGCGAAGATGAGCAGTTCTTC.

The CDR3 DNA sequence: TGTGCCAGTAGGGGGGAAGGAAACACCATATATTTT. Protein sequence: CASRGEGNTIYF. V is TRBV19 and J is TRBJ1-3, with D tentatively TRBD1 (5 bases). With 6 bases removed from V and 4 bases from J, the gap between germline ends came to 7 bases. The CDR3 is 12 residues long. Germline loops: CDR1 LNHDA, CDR2 SQIVND (reference sequence).

V is TRBV28 and J is TRBJ2-7; TRBD2 matches 9 bases. Germline loops: CDR1 MDHEN, CDR2 SYDVKM. The junction had 9 bases not matched to a gene; V was cut back by 6 bases and J by 6 bases. The CDR3 is made up of 14 amino acids. The CDR3 sequence is CASSFPGLAREQYF. The CDR3 bases are TGTGCCAGCAGCTTCCCGGGACTAGCACGCGAGCAGTACTTC. Full variable domain (outside the CDR3, taken from reference TRBV28 and TRBJ2-7): DVKVTQSSRYLVKRTGEKVFLECVQDMDHENMFWYRQDPGLGLRLIYFSYDVKMKEKGDIPEGYSVSREKKERFSLILESASTNQTSMYLCASSFPGLAREQYFGPGTRLTVT.

The rearrangement joins TRBV6-5 to TRBJ2-1; TRBD2 matches 7 bases. The CDR3 runs 15 residues. CDR1 is MNHEY, CDR2 SVGAGI, per germline. The V and J ends lost 4 bases and 3 bases, in that order; junction bases with no gene match: 6. CDR3 residues: CASSLRLAIYNEQFF. CDR3 sequence (DNA): TGTGCCAGCAGTTTACGACTAGCCATCTACAATGAGCAGTTCTTC.

The rearrangement joins TRBV3-1 (or the pseudogene TRBV3-2) to TRBJ2-1; the D gene is possibly TRBD2 (5 bases). Trimming took 3 bases from V and 8 from J, leaving 11 bases between them. Looked up from germline, CDR1 is LGHDT and CDR2 is YNNKEL (reference sequence). The CDR3 has 13 residues. The chain's CDR3 is CASSQRVVDEQFF. The DNA for the CDR3 is TGTGCCAGCAGCCAGAGGGTAGTGGATGAGCAGTTCTTC.

This clone has only a few counts. The V and J genes are TRBV27 and TRBJ1-2, with TRBD1 matching 10 bases. The germline CDR1 and CDR2 sequences are MNHEY and SMNVEV (reference sequence). The ends lost 6 bases at V and 7 bases at J; junction bases unmatched: 5. There are 13 residues in the CDR3. The CDR3 nucleotides are TGTGCCAGCAGGGGGACAGGGGAAGGTGGCTACACCTTC. This gives the protein CASRGTGEGGYTF.

The V call is TRBV15, the J call TRBJ2-1; D ambiguous. The CDR3 loop spans 18 amino acids. From germline, CDR1 is LNHNV and CDR2 YYDKDF (reference sequence). The V end lost 0 bases, the J end lost 0 bases, and 15 bases lay between the germline ends. Here the CDR3 DNA reads TGTGCCACCAGCAGAGATGGGCCAGACGCCCCCTCCTACAATGAGCAGTTCTTC. Its translation: CATSRDGPDAPSYNEQFF.

This clone is a singleton in its sample. The chain is built from TRBV15 and TRBJ2-3, with no clear D. Trimming pared 0 bases from V and 4 bases from J, leaving 11 bases between. Germline V gives CDR1 LNHNV, CDR2 YYDKDF (reference sequence). The CDR3 has 15 residues. The CDR3 sequence is CATSREATGADTQYF. CDR3 in DNA: TGTGCCACCAGCAGAGAGGCGACTGGGGCAGATACGCAGTATTTT.

The V gene is TRBV20-1, the J gene TRBJ2-1; D is unclear. Trimming removed 5 bases from V and 7 bases from J, with 9 bases in between. This CDR3 comprises 11 residues. The germline CDR1 and CDR2 sequences are DFQATT and SNEGSKA (reference sequence). The CDR3 DNA reads TGCAGTGCTGCCGGGCTAAATGAGCAGTTCTTC. It encodes CSAAGLNEQFF.

A note on this clone: At one end, the junction sequence differs from germline, possibly due to a read error. The CDR3 protein is CANSQDGYGIGVEGTQYF. The CDR3 DNA is TGTGCCAACAGCCAAGATGGGTATGGCATAGGAGTCGAGGGGACCCAGTACTTC. This sequence joins TRBV4-2 and TRBJ2-5, with D possibly matching TRBD2 (5 bases). The germline gives CDR1 LGHNA, CDR2 YNFKEQ. The CDR3 runs to 18 residues.

The chain joins TRBV7-9 to TRBJ2-3; the match to TRBD1 covers 7 bases. The ends lost 0 bases at V and 4 bases at J; junction bases unmatched: 4. This CDR3 region has 15 residues. CDR1 is SEHNR and CDR2 is FQNEAQ in the germline V gene (reference sequence). CDR3 amino acids: CASSLAGGVADTQYF. The CDR3, as DNA: TGTGCCAGCAGCTTAGCAGGGGGCGTCGCAGATACGCAGTATTTT.

This chain joins TRBV2 and TRBJ2-3, with D possibly being TRBD1 (5 bases). Trimming removed 7 bases from V and 4 bases from J, with 15 bases in between. Per germline, CDR1 SNHLY and CDR2 FYNNEI. The CDR3 has 14 residues. Written as DNA, the CDR3 is TGTGCCAGCATGTGGGGCGACCAAGCAGATACGCAGTATTTT. It translates to CASMWGDQADTQYF.

The chain combines TRBV5-6 with TRBJ2-1; D perhaps matches TRBD2 (5 bases). CDR1 and CDR2 (germline): SGHDT, YYEEEE. The CDR3 runs to 15 residues. V was trimmed by 4 bases and J by 3 bases, leaving 14 bases between them. CDR3 DNA sequence: TGTGCCAGCAGCCAATGGACTCGCAGCTACAATGAGCAGTTCTTC. Its protein product is CASSQWTRSYNEQFF.

A remark on this clone: Its ends do not fully match the called genes, so a read error is possible. This chain uses TRBV13 with TRBJ1-1, with D hard to call. The CDR3 is made up of 12 amino acids. Looked up from germline, CDR1 is PRHDT and CDR2 is FYEKMQ (reference sequence). CDR3 sequence reads: CASSIGRSEAFF. CDR3 sequence (DNA): TGTGCCAGCAGCATAGGGAGATCTGAAGCTTTCTTT.

This rearrangement joins TRBV7-6 to TRBJ1-2; D gene uncertain. The CDR3 runs to 14 residues. Germline-derived CDR1 and CDR2 are SGHVS and FNYEAQ. V was cut by 5 bases and J by 4 bases, with 14 bases left in between. CDR3 protein: CASSPVDEGYGYTF. DNA of the CDR3: TGTGCCAGCAGCCCCGTCGATGAAGGCTATGGCTACACCTTC.

The gene calls are TRBV5-6 and TRBJ2-2; weak D call: TRBD1 (5 bases). The ends were cut back, 1 base at V and 1 base at J, with 20 bases in the middle. The CDR3 extends over 19 amino acids. In germline, CDR1 is SGHDT, CDR2 YYEEEE. In DNA form, the CDR3 reads TGTGCCAGCAGCTTGCCCCTTGGCAGGGATGACGAGAACACCGGGGAGCTGTTTTTT. It yields the protein CASSLPLGRDDENTGELFF.

This clone was seen only a few times. A junction boundary mismatches the germline segment, possibly from a read error. The chain has TRBV7-7 and TRBJ2-5; D remains ambiguous. In germline, CDR1 is SSHAT, CDR2 FNYEAQ (reference sequence). CDR3 length: 16 residues. CDR3 nucleotides: TGTGCTAGCAGCTTAGGACGTTTGGTAACCGGGGAGACCCAGTACTTC. This translates into CASSLGRLVTGETQYF. Complete variable domain (other parts from reference TRBV7-7 and TRBJ2-5): GAGVSQSPRYKVTKRGQDVTLRCDPISSHATLYWYQQALGQGPEFLTYFNYEAQPDKSGLPSDRFSAERPEGSISTLTIQRTEQRDSAMYRCASSLGRLVTGETQYFGPGTRLLVL.